This T cell receptor beta chain was profiled in a study of metastatic and nonmetastatic thyroid tumors. Study information: Repertoire comparison spanned blood and tumor or nodule tissue of malignant and benign thyroid patients. Overall study results and limits: In blood and tumor, TCR beta diversity was reportedly significantly higher in malignant thyroid tumors than in benign nodules.

Authors' analysis steps: Differences in CDR3 between clinicopathological groups were drawn on to build a classifier intended to discriminate distant-metastatic papillary thyroid cancer patients. TCRdb re-analyzed the PCR reads through MiXCR. TCRdb, not the original authors, processed these V and J calls. The sample has roughly 30,000 clones; 11% are singletons. The entire patient cohort was treatment-naive prior to thyroid surgery. Notes on this clone: The antigen is undetermined.

Per the germline V gene, CDR1 is SNHLY and CDR2 is FYNNEI. The germline V and J ends were trimmed by 7 bases and 6 bases, with 13 bases remaining between them. The CDR3 covers 13 residues. This clonotype was sampled from a female donor with papillary thyroid cancer or a benign thyroid nodule (not recorded which). Some clones in this sample may be carry-over from other donors' samples. This sequence joins TRBV2 and TRBJ2-1; TRBD2 is a possible D gene (5 bases). Sequencing was carried out using blood. The CDR3 protein is CASTVLATNEQFF. The CDR3 DNA reads as TGTGCCAGCACGGTCCTAGCCACCAATGAGCAGTTCTTC. The full variable domain, with the rest looked up from reference TRBV2 and TRBJ2-1, is EPEVTQTPSHQVTQMGQEVILRCVPISNHLYFYWYRQILGQKVEFLVSFYNNEISEKSEIFDDQFSVERPDGSNFTLKIRSTKLEDSAMYFCASTVLATNEQFFGPGTRLTVL.